The 21 T cell receptor beta chains below come from one sample, sequenced in a study of identical twins. From the 5' RACE reads, TCRdb called clonotypes with MiXCR, one entry per CDR3 protein. Here the sample spans 250,000 or so distinct CDR3 sequences, 9.5% to 15% being singletons. The data were also submitted as part of a second study, on yellow fever vaccine responses in identical twins.

Sequencing used memory (CD45RO+) T cells sorted from blood. The receptors were sampled from a woman between 18 and 30 years old in good health.

Here the CDR3 reads CASSYEGENGYTF. For the CDR3, the DNA is TGTGCCAGCAGCTATGAAGGAGAGAATGGCTACACCTTC. The rearrangement links TRBV7-3 to TRBJ1-2; D is undetermined. V gave up 4 bases and J gave up 6 bases, with 12 bases separating them. The CDR3 runs to 13 residues. Per the germline V gene, CDR1 is SGHTA and CDR2 is FQGTGA.

In this sample, this clonotype turned up a few times. The chain has TRBV3-1 and TRBJ2-1; perhaps D is TRBD1 or TRBD2 (6 bases each). Trimming took off 4 bases at V and 5 bases at J, with 15 bases between the two ends. Germline CDR1 reads LGHDT; CDR2 reads YNNKEL (reference sequence). This CDR3 contains 15 residues. In DNA form, the CDR3 reads TGTGCCAGCAGCCTCCCCGGGGGACAAAACAATGAGCAGTTCTTC. Its protein product is CASSLPGGQNNEQFF.

The chain has TRBV4-2 and TRBJ2-1; D is perhaps TRBD2 (7 bases). The germline CDR1 and CDR2 sequences are LGHNA and YNFKEQ. This CDR3 comprises 13 residues. Deletions cut 2 bases from V and 16 bases from J, with 18 bases between. Here the CDR3 DNA reads TGTGCCAGCAGCCAACTTTGGGCGGGGGCCTTATTCTTC. Translation gives CASSQLWAGALFF.

This clonotype showed up just a few times. J is TRBJ1-5 and V is TRBV21-1. TRBV21-1 is given as a pseudogene. This CDR3 contains 18 residues. CDR3 sequence reads: CASSKSSQPLHSNQPQHF. Here the CDR3 DNA reads TGTGCCAGCAGCAAGTCAAGTCAGCCCTTGCATAGCAATCAGCCCCAGCATTTT.

The chain has TRBV2 and TRBJ2-5, with D possibly matching TRBD1 (5 bases). This CDR3 has 14 amino acids. Trimming took off 8 bases at V and 0 bases at J, with 13 bases between the two ends. Germline loops: CDR1 SNHLY, CDR2 FYNNEI. The CDR3 nucleotides are TGTGCCAGCGGGGCAGAGAGGTACCAAGAGACCCAGTACTTC. Its protein product is CASGAERYQETQYF.

A few counts support this clonotype. The chain couples TRBV11-2 to TRBJ2-7; TRBD1 aligns across 9 bases. V trimming: 5 bases; J trimming: 4 bases; junction bases outside the gene matches: 9. The CDR3 totals 15 residues. The germline V gene has CDR1 SGHAT and CDR2 FQNNGV. The CDR3, as DNA: TGTGCCAGCAGCCCTTGGACAGGGGCGTCGTACGAGCAGTACTTC. This translates into CASSPWTGASYEQYF.

The CDR3 nucleotides read TGTGCCAGCAGTCGACAGGGGACTAGCTCTGGGGCCAACGTCCTGACTTTC. Translated, it gives CASSRQGTSSGANVLTF. This chain joins TRBV25-1 and TRBJ2-6; the D call may be TRBD1 or TRBD2 (8 bases each). The CDR3 contains 17 residues. V lost 5 bases to trimming and J lost 0 bases, with 14 bases between them. Germline V gene lookup returns CDR1 MGHDK and CDR2 SYGVNS.

This clonotype has just a few counts. The CDR3 loop is CASSFFNEQYF. Here the CDR3 DNA reads TGTGCCAGCAGTTTTTTCAACGAGCAGTACTTC. This chain uses TRBV28 with TRBJ2-7, with D uncertain. Germline CDR1 reads MDHEN; CDR2 reads SYDVKM. This CDR3 comprises 11 residues. The germline V and J ends were trimmed by 3 bases and 5 bases, with 5 bases remaining between them.

Worth noting for this clonotype: It may be a read error: a sequence one base away is much more abundant. The genes are TRBV12-3 or TRBV12-4 and TRBJ2-3, with D perhaps TRBD2 (5 bases). This CDR3 contains 15 residues. CDR3 coding DNA: TGTGTCAGCAGTTTCCGGAGGACTGACACAGATACGCAGTATTTT. Translation: CVSSFRRTDTDTQYF.

V and J are TRBV6-1 and TRBJ2-5; 9 nucleotides align to TRBD1. J gave up 5 bases and V 1 base, and 8 bases lay outside the gene matches. Germline V CDR1 and CDR2: MNHNS, SASEGT. The CDR3 covers 16 residues. The CDR3 here is CASSEGLGQGFETQYF. Written as DNA, the CDR3 is TGTGCCAGCAGTGAAGGTCTGGGACAGGGCTTTGAGACCCAGTACTTC.

J is TRBJ1-4 and V is TRBV30, with unresolved D. The CDR3 consists of 12 residues. The ends were cut back, 3 bases at V and 2 bases at J, with 4 bases in the middle. CDR1 is GTSNPN, CDR2 SVGIG, per germline (reference sequence). The CDR3 is CAWSATNEKLFF. CDR3 bases: TGTGCCTGGAGCGCCACTAATGAAAAACTGTTTTTT. Variable domain in full (rest from reference TRBV30 and TRBJ1-4): SQTIHQWPATLVQPVGSPLSLECTVEGTSNPNLYWYRQAAGRGLQLLFYSVGIGQISSEVPQNLSASRPQDRQFILSSKKLLLSDSGFYLCAWSATNEKLFFGSGTQLSVL.

The V and J genes are TRBV24-1 and TRBJ2-3; D gene ambiguous. The germline CDR1 and CDR2 sequences are KGHDR and SFDVKD. There are 15 residues in the CDR3. V was trimmed by 4 bases and J by 2 bases, leaving 12 bases between them. The CDR3 is CATSDRSWDTDTQYF. The CDR3 coding sequence is TGTGCCACCAGTGACCGCTCCTGGGACACAGATACGCAGTATTTT.

The rearrangement uses TRBV7-9 and TRBJ2-6; D is undetermined. V shed 5 bases and J shed 6 bases, with 11 bases lying between them. The CDR3 extends over 14 amino acids. Germline assignment: CDR1 SEHNR and CDR2 FQNEAQ (reference sequence). In nucleotides, the CDR3 is TGTGCCAGCAGCCCTAAGATTTCGGCCAACGTCCTGACTTTC. This translates into CASSPKISANVLTF. The full variable domain, with the rest looked up from reference TRBV7-9 and TRBJ2-6, is DTGVSQNPRHKITKRGQNVTFRCDPISEHNRLYWYRQTLGQGPEFLTYFQNEAQLEKSRLLSDRFSAERPKGSFSTLEIQRTEQGDSAMYLCASSPKISANVLTFGAGSRLTVL.

This clonotype occurred a few times. This chain connects TRBV11-2 to TRBJ2-1; the match to TRBD2 covers 14 bases. V lost 3 bases to trimming and J lost 9 bases; unmatched junction nucleotides: 1. Germline V CDR1 and CDR2: SGHAT, FQNNGV. The CDR3 totals 14 residues. The CDR3 is CASSLGLAGVEQFF. In DNA form, the CDR3 reads TGTGCCAGCAGCTTGGGACTAGCGGGAGTTGAGCAGTTCTTC.

This clonotype has a handful of counts. The rearrangement joins TRBV5-6 to TRBJ2-7, with 8 bases identical to TRBD1. This CDR3 has 14 amino acids. The ends lost 5 bases at V and 6 bases at J; junction bases unmatched: 10. The germline CDR1 and CDR2 sequences are SGHDT and YYEEEE. The CDR3, as DNA: TGTGCCAGCAGACCTCCGGACAGGGTCTGCGAGCAGTACTTC. This translates into CASRPPDRVCEQYF.

This clonotype was seen more than once but under ten times. The V call is TRBV24-1, the J call TRBJ2-1; D unresolved. The CDR3 loop spans 14 amino acids. The V end lost 2 bases, the J end lost 8 bases, and 12 bases lay between the germline ends. Germline loops: CDR1 KGHDR, CDR2 SFDVKD. CDR3 in amino acids: CATSDSATRDEQFF. In DNA, the CDR3 is TGTGCCACCAGTGATTCCGCCACTCGGGATGAGCAGTTCTTC.

In its sample, this clonotype was seen many times. CDR3 sequence reads: CASSLSTQPYGYTF. The CDR3 region has the DNA TGTGCCAGCAGTTTATCGACACAGCCATATGGCTACACCTTC. The chain links TRBV28 to TRBJ1-2; no clear D gene. V was clipped by 1 base and J by 5 bases, with 11 bases between them. The CDR3 spans 14 residues. Per the germline V gene, CDR1 is MDHEN and CDR2 is SYDVKM.

This chain uses TRBV6-2 or TRBV6-3 with TRBJ2-1; 8 bases fit TRBD1. V gave up 0 bases and J gave up 8 bases; unmatched junction bases: 9. In germline, CDR1 is MNHEY, CDR2 SVGEGT. CDR3 length: 16 residues. The chain's CDR3 is CASSYSQGAARDEQFF. CDR3 sequence (DNA): TGTGCCAGCAGTTACTCTCAGGGGGCTGCAAGAGATGAGCAGTTCTTC.

This clonotype was detected only a few times. V and J are TRBV27 and TRBJ2-7; D is perhaps TRBD1 (6 bases). V lost 6 bases and J 11 bases, leaving 23 bases between the germline ends. Per the germline V gene, CDR1 is MNHEY and CDR2 is SMNVEV (reference sequence). CDR3 length equals 14 residues. The CDR3 loop reads CASRLTSEGGLEYF. For the CDR3, the DNA is TGTGCCAGCAGACTTACCTCGGAAGGGGGATTGGAGTACTTC.

The genes are TRBV30 and TRBJ2-7; 9 bases fit TRBD2. Losses at the gene ends were 2 bases for V and 1 base for J; bases not matched to a gene: 6. Germline V lookup: CDR1 GTSNPN, CDR2 SVGIG (reference sequence). The CDR3 sequence is 15 residues long. The CDR3 spells CAWSYVAGVSYEQYF. The DNA for the CDR3 is TGTGCCTGGAGTTACGTAGCGGGAGTTTCCTACGAGCAGTACTTC.

This rearrangement joins TRBV28 to TRBJ2-7, with a tentative D call TRBD1 (5 bases). Germline V gene sequence: CDR1 MDHEN, CDR2 SYDVKM. V lost 2 bases to trimming and J lost 4 bases, with 15 bases between them. The CDR3 runs to 15 residues. CDR3 residues: CASSLPRTRSYEQYF. Here the CDR3 DNA reads TGTGCCAGCAGTTTACCTCGGACAAGAAGTTACGAGCAGTACTTC.